This T cell receptor (beta chain) was captured in a study of spatial heterogeneity in lung cancer. TCRdb reanalysed the 5' RACE reads using MiXCR and keeps one entry per CDR3 protein. The table includes around 11,000 distinct CDR3 sequences, roughly 12% detected once. There are 16 residues in the CDR3. The J segment lost 3 bases and the V segment lost 4 bases, leaving 9 bases of the junction unmatched. The study, taken as a whole, reports: Counts that tracked tumor mutation counts were those of expanded intratumoral alpha and beta TCRs.

This clonotype is medium-sized within its sample. Its antigen remains unknown. Time point given: sample taken at primary tumor resection. Around 68 TRACERx patients with early, untreated non-small cell lung cancer donated samples. Whole RNA came from tumor, nontumor lung or frozen PBMC and was sequenced without being sorted. The specimen comprised lung tumor tissue, sampled at surgery. The rearrangement uses TRBV12-3 or TRBV12-4 and TRBJ2-1; 7 nucleotides agree with TRBD2. The TCR was taken from a female donor with early-stage non-small cell lung cancer. CDR3 in DNA: TGTGCCAGCAGTTCCGGGGCGGGAGTGGTCTACAATGAGCAGTTCTTC. This codes for CASSSGAGVVYNEQFF.